This passage covers 10 T cell receptor beta chains from one sample sequenced in a study of cytomegalovirus exposure and HLA in healthy donors. Sequenced by immunoSEQ multiplex PCR; TCRdb stores in-frame clones only, minus some. The sample carries about 60,000 clones, over 85% recorded once. Sequencing was done on a sample of PBMCs. The receptors come from a woman younger than 30 in good health and CMV-seronegative.

The chain employs TRBV2 and TRBJ2-1, with 15 bases lining up with TRBD2. CDR3 length: 16 residues. Germline V gene lookup returns CDR1 SNHLY and CDR2 FYNNEI. Trimming took 5 bases from V and 2 from J; bases not matched to a gene: 1. For the CDR3, the DNA is TGTGCCAGCAGTAGGACTAGCGGGGGGGCCTACAATGAGCAGTTCTTC. Its translation is CASSRTSGGAYNEQFF.

This clone was counted a few times. The J gene is TRBJ2-7, the V gene TRBV4-2, with a weak D call TRBD2 (7 bases). The germline gives CDR1 LGHNA, CDR2 YNFKEQ. There are 15 residues in the CDR3. V was shortened by 1 base and J by 5 bases, with 15 bases between the two germline ends. The CDR3 region is CASSQAGGDANEQYF. In DNA, the CDR3 is TGTGCCAGCAGCCAAGCGGGGGGCGATGCCAACGAGCAGTACTTC.

The V and J genes are TRBV2 and TRBJ2-1, with D possibly TRBD2 on 6 matching bases. The CDR3 runs to 14 residues. Germline V gene lookup returns CDR1 SNHLY and CDR2 FYNNEI. With 8 bases removed from V and 10 bases from J, the gap between germline ends came to 21 bases. CDR3 in DNA: TGTGCCAGCGTGGGGGGACCCTCTCCGGGGGAGCAGTTCTTC. Translated: CASVGGPSPGEQFF. The full variable domain, completed using reference TRBV2 and TRBJ2-1, is EPEVTQTPSHQVTQMGQEVILRCVPISNHLYFYWYRQILGQKVEFLVSFYNNEISEKSEIFDDQFSVERPDGSNFTLKIRSTKLEDSAMYFCASVGGPSPGEQFFGPGTRLTVL.

This chain links TRBV30 with TRBJ1-1; no definite D call. The CDR3 runs to 14 residues. Trimming left V 8 bases short and J 3 bases short, with 19 bases between. From germline, CDR1 is GTSNPN and CDR2 SVGIG (reference sequence). The CDR3 coding sequence is TGTGCCGCTGATGTCGCAGGATGGGACACTGAAGCTTTCTTT. It translates to CAADVAGWDTEAFF.

The chain links TRBV6-7 to TRBJ1-5; no firm D call. TRBV6-7 counts as an open reading frame of uncertain function. V dropped 2 bases and J dropped 2 bases, with 16 bases sitting between them. This CDR3 has 17 amino acids. The CDR3 DNA reads as TGTGCCAGCAGTTACAAACAGCCTAGGGAGGGCAATCAGCCCCAGCATTTT. Translation gives CASSYKQPREGNQPQHF.

This rearrangement joins TRBV6-4 to TRBJ2-1, with TRBD2 matching 11 bases. Germline V gene lookup returns CDR1 MRHNA and CDR2 SNTAGT. V lost 6 bases, J lost 3 bases, and 4 bases stayed unmatched. The CDR3 has 15 amino acids. CDR3 nucleotides: TGTGCCAGCAGCCTGACTAGCGGGGACTACAATGAGCAGTTCTTC. Its protein product is CASSLTSGDYNEQFF.

The gene calls are TRBV7-6 and TRBJ2-7, with 7 bases matching TRBD1. CDR1 is SGHVS, CDR2 FNYEAQ, per germline. This CDR3 region has 14 residues. J gave up 9 bases and V 4 bases, and 12 bases lay outside the gene matches. In nucleotides, the CDR3 is TGTGCCAGCAGCTCCGTCACTACAGGGGCAGGGCAGTACTTC. This sequence encodes CASSSVTTGAGQYF.

The genes are TRBV7-8 and TRBJ2-1, with 11 bases identical to TRBD2. Germline V lookup: CDR1 SGHVS, CDR2 FQNEAQ. The length of the CDR3 is 15 residues. V was clipped by 1 base and J by 7 bases; unmatched bases: 3. DNA for the CDR3: TGTGCCAGCAGCTTAGTGCGACTAGCGGGAAATGAGCAGTTCTTC. Amino acids: CASSLVRLAGNEQFF.

The chain has TRBV10-3 and TRBJ2-1; D gene ambiguous. V was cut by 7 bases and J by 0 bases, with 13 bases left in between. CDR3 length equals 15 residues. Germline-derived CDR1 and CDR2 are ENHRY and SYGVKD. The CDR3 nucleotides read TGTGCCATCACCGCTGATCGGTCCTCCTACAATGAGCAGTTCTTC. Protein sequence: CAITADRSSYNEQFF.

This sequence joins TRBV6-5 and TRBJ1-2; D is unresolved. Germline V gives CDR1 MNHEY, CDR2 SVGAGI. This CDR3 has 15 amino acids. The V end lost 4 bases, the J end lost 4 bases, and 16 bases lay between the germline ends. CDR3 bases: TGTGCCAGCAGTTTTTCAGGAACTTCTCTCTATGGCTACACCTTC. It yields the protein CASSFSGTSLYGYTF.